Below are 14 T cell receptor beta chains sequenced from a single sample in a study of blood T cell repertoires in COVID-19. The protocol was immunoSEQ multiplex PCR, while the TCRdb copy is restricted to in-frame clones and leaves out a portion. This table holds some 66,000 clones, 70% to 90% found once. Sequences were obtained from peripheral blood. The receptors stem from a woman aged 55-70 years with acute or convalescent COVID-19.

V gene TRBV7-8 combines with J gene TRBJ1-3, with 8 positions matching TRBD1. The J segment lost 0 bases and the V segment lost 5 bases, leaving 6 bases of the junction unmatched. Germline V gene sequence: CDR1 SGHVS, CDR2 FQNEAQ. This CDR3 has 16 amino acids. The CDR3 protein is CASSGRTGNSGNTIYF. In DNA, the CDR3 is TGTGCCAGCAGCGGGAGGACAGGGAACTCTGGAAACACCATATATTTT.

The chain recombines TRBV27 with TRBJ2-2; 11 nucleotides agree with TRBD1. Germline V gene lookup returns CDR1 MNHEY and CDR2 SMNVEV (reference sequence). Unmatched junction bases numbered 15, after V lost 6 bases and J lost 3 bases. This CDR3 has 19 residues. The CDR3 protein is CASSTGQGARGTDTGELFF. The DNA for the CDR3 is TGTGCCAGCAGCACTGGACAGGGGGCGCGCGGGACTGACACCGGGGAGCTGTTTTTT.

V is TRBV2 and J is TRBJ2-5, with 12 bases identical to TRBD1. The CDR3 length is 15 residues. Per germline, CDR1 SNHLY and CDR2 FYNNEI. J was trimmed by 5 bases and V by 5 bases; bases with no gene match: 6. CDR3 DNA sequence: TGTGCCAGCAGTAGGGACAGGGGGCGCCTTGAGACCCAGTACTTC. Its translation: CASSRDRGRLETQYF.

The CDR3 loop reads CASRRLGTSGNTGELFF. CDR3 sequence (DNA): TGTGCCAGCAGACGACTCGGGACTAGCGGAAACACCGGGGAGCTGTTTTTT. This chain uses TRBV27 with TRBJ2-2; 11 bases align to TRBD2. The CDR3 length is 17 residues. CDR1 and CDR2 from the germline V gene are MNHEY and SMNVEV (reference sequence). The J segment lost 2 bases and the V segment lost 6 bases, leaving 8 bases of the junction unmatched.

In regard to this clone: The junction and the germline gene differ at one end; a read error may be behind it. The V call is TRBV19, the J call TRBJ2-5, with 9 bases identical to TRBD2. This CDR3 is 16 amino acids long. From germline, CDR1 is LNHDA and CDR2 SQIVND (reference sequence). The CDR3 here is CASSRLAGTPQATQYF. The CDR3 region has the DNA TGTGCCAGTAGCCGCCTAGCGGGAACCCCCCAAGCGACCCAGTACTTC.

The chain is built from TRBV27 and TRBJ2-7, with D possibly matching TRBD2 (5 bases). The CDR3 contains 13 residues. Trimming took 3 bases from V and 5 from J, leaving 11 bases between them. Germline V gene sequence: CDR1 MNHEY, CDR2 SMNVEV (reference sequence). CDR3 in DNA: TGTGCCAGCAGTTTTTCGGGGTCCCACGAGCAGTACGTC. Translated, it gives CASSFSGSHEQYV.

The chain couples TRBV2 to TRBJ2-1, with D perhaps matching TRBD1 (5 bases). The germline V and J ends were trimmed by 6 bases and 3 bases, with 9 bases remaining between them. The germline V gene has CDR1 SNHLY and CDR2 FYNNEI. The CDR3 contains 13 residues. The CDR3: CASSSDSYNEQFF. CDR3 DNA: TGTGCCAGCAGCTCCGACAGCTACAATGAGCAGTTCTTC.

The J gene is TRBJ2-4, the V gene TRBV5-1; 8 bases agree with TRBD2. Germline V gene sequence: CDR1 SGHRS, CDR2 YFSETQ. The CDR3 length is 16 residues. The V and J ends lost 0 bases and 7 bases, in that order; junction bases with no gene match: 9. The CDR3 DNA reads TGCGCCAGCAGCTTGGATTCTAGAGGCGGGAGGAACATTCAGTACTTC. It yields the protein CASSLDSRGGRNIQYF.

The chain joins TRBV4-1 to TRBJ1-3; TRBD1 agrees at 9 bases. In germline, CDR1 is MGHRA, CDR2 YSYEKL. V shed 1 base, J shed 5 bases, and the junction held 12 bases outside the gene matches. The CDR3 contains 18 residues. CDR3 amino acids: CASSQAFGTGSSRNTIYF. The CDR3 nucleotides are TGCGCCAGCAGCCAAGCCTTCGGGACAGGGTCTTCGCGAAACACCATATATTTT.

The chain combines TRBV3-1 (or the pseudogene TRBV3-2) with TRBJ2-3; 7 positions agree with TRBD1. The CDR3 spans 19 residues. V dropped 0 bases and J dropped 2; count of bases not matched to a gene: 14. CDR1 LGHDT and CDR2 YNNKEL come from the germline V gene (reference sequence). Here the CDR3 DNA reads TGTGCCAGCAGCCAAGACGGTCGGACAGGTTATAGCGACACAGATACGCAGTATTTT. Protein product: CASSQDGRTGYSDTDTQYF.

The chain links TRBV6-5 to TRBJ2-3; perhaps TRBD2 as D (6 bases). Between the trimmed V and J ends, which lost 2 bases and 2 bases, there was a span of 8 bases. The germline gives CDR1 MNHEY, CDR2 SVGAGI. CDR3 length equals 14 residues. CDR3 loop: CASSYGGATDTQYF. As DNA, the CDR3 is TGTGCCAGCAGTTACGGCGGGGCCACAGATACGCAGTATTTT.

The genes are TRBV29-1 and TRBJ1-1; D remains ambiguous. Germline V gives CDR1 SQVTM, CDR2 ANQGSEA. CDR3 length: 13 residues. CDR3 nucleotides: TGCACCCTCATGGCCCGGGAATTCCCTGAAGCTTTCTTT. Encoded protein: CTLMAREFPEAFF.

The chain combines TRBV11-2 with TRBJ2-1; 9 bases line up with TRBD2. The V gene's germline CDR1 is SGHAT and CDR2 FQNNGV. J gave up 4 bases and V 5 bases, and 6 bases lay outside the gene matches. The CDR3 consists of 15 residues. CDR3 in amino acids: CASSNRLAEYNEQFF. DNA for the CDR3: TGTGCCAGCAGCAACCGACTAGCGGAATACAATGAGCAGTTCTTC.

This clone showed up just a few times. V usage is TRBV18 and J usage is TRBJ1-1; no definite D call. Per the germline V gene, CDR1 is KGHSH and CDR2 is LQKENI. V lost 5 bases and J lost 0, with 7 bases in between. The CDR3 spans 13 residues. DNA for the CDR3: TGTGCCAGCTCAAGATTAGTGAACACTGAAGCTTTCTTT. It codes for CASSRLVNTEAFF.